What follows are 5 T cell receptor beta chains derived from one specimen sequenced in a study of blood T cell repertoires in COVID-19. Assay used: immunoSEQ multiplex PCR; TCRdb lists only in-frame clones, some missing. The profile shows approximately 140,000 clones, about four fifths of them singletons. The source material was peripheral blood. These receptors were collected from a man aged 35 to 55 with active or convalescent COVID-19.

The chain carries TRBV3-1 (or the pseudogene TRBV3-2) and TRBJ1-6, with 9 bases lining up with TRBD1. V shed 3 bases and J 7 bases; nucleotides not matched to a gene: 10. The CDR3 loop spans 17 amino acids. Looked up from germline, CDR1 is LGHDT and CDR2 is YNNKEL (reference sequence). The CDR3 loop reads CASSHTSQGAKNSPLHF. In DNA form, the CDR3 reads TGTGCCAGCAGCCATACCTCACAGGGGGCGAAGAATTCACCCCTCCACTTT.

The rearrangement uses TRBV9 and TRBJ1-1; D gene uncertain. CDR1 and CDR2 (germline): SGDLS, YYNGEE. V dropped 3 bases and J dropped 3 bases, with 12 bases sitting between them. The length of the CDR3 is 14 residues. CDR3 sequence: CASSANGRDTEAFF. In nucleotides, the CDR3 is TGTGCCAGCAGCGCGAACGGTCGGGACACTGAAGCTTTCTTT.

The gene calls are TRBV3-1 (or the pseudogene TRBV3-2) and TRBJ1-1, with TRBD1 as a possible D gene (5 bases). Germline CDR1 reads LGHDT; CDR2 reads YNNKEL (reference sequence). The CDR3 is 14 residues long. The V end was cut by 0 bases, the J end by 7 bases, with 12 bases between. This CDR3 is CASSQDPWGLEAFF. The CDR3 DNA reads TGTGCCAGCAGCCAAGATCCATGGGGCCTTGAAGCTTTCTTT.

This sequence joins TRBV14 and TRBJ2-7; 9 positions match TRBD1. The junction had 7 bases not matched to a gene; V was cut back by 4 bases and J by 3 bases. In germline, CDR1 is SGHDN, CDR2 FVKESK. The CDR3 runs to 15 residues. CDR3 sequence (DNA): TGTGCCAGCAGCCGCGAACAGGGGGCAGTCTACGAGCAGTACTTC. The encoded protein is CASSREQGAVYEQYF.

V usage is TRBV12-3 or TRBV12-4 and J usage is TRBJ1-6, with D perhaps matching TRBD1 (6 bases). V lost 5 bases and J 11 bases, leaving 10 bases between the germline ends. This CDR3 has 12 amino acids. The CDR3 bases are TGTGCCAGCAGTGCAGGGGTGCCACCCCTCCACTTT. As protein: CASSAGVPPLHF.